This note documents a single TCR beta chain sequence. The data were obtained in a study of blood T cell repertoires in COVID-19. Looking at the study overall: The United States, Italy and Spain provided the acute and convalescent COVID-19 samples.

Clones were sequenced by immunoSEQ multiplex PCR, and TCRdb holds only the in-frame ones, with some missing. Among approximately 89,000 clones listed, over 70% were seen once. The V gene end was trimmed by 5 bases and the J gene end by 4 bases; junction bases not matched to a gene: 7. Germline loops: CDR1 MNHEY, CDR2 SVGAGI. The CDR3 has 14 amino acids. The sequenced sample was peripheral blood. This sequence was found in a man between 65 and 79 years old with acute or convalescent COVID-19. The chain is built from TRBV6-5 and TRBJ2-5; 7 bases fit TRBD1. The CDR3 region is CASSPTGMGETQYF. In DNA, the CDR3 is TGTGCCAGCAGTCCGACAGGGATGGGAGAGACCCAGTACTTC.